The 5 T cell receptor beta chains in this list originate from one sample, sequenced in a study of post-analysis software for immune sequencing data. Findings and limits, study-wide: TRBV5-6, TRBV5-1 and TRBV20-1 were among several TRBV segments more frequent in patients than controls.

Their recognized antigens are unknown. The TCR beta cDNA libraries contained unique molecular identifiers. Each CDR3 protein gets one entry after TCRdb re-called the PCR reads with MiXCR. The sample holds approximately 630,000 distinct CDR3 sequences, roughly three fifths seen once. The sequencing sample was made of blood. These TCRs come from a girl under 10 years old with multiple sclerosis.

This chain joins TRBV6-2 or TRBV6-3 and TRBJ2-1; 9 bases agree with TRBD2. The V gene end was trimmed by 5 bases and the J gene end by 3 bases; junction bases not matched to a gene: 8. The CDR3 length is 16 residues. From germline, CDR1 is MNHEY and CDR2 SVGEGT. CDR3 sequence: CASSGHASGDYNEQFF. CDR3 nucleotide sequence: TGTGCCAGCAGTGGCCACGCTAGCGGGGACTACAATGAGCAGTTCTTC.

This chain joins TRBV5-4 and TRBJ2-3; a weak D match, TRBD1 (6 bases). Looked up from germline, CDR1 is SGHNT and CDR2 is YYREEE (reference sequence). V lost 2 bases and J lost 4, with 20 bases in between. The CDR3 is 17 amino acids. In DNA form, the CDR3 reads TGTGCCAGCAGCTTCTCGACCTTCGCAGGGGTCGCAGATACGCAGTATTTT. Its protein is CASSFSTFAGVADTQYF.

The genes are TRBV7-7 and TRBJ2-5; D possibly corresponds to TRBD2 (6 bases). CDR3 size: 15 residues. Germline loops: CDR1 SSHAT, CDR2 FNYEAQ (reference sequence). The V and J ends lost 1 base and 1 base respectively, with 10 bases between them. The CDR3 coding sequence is TGTGCCAGCAGCTTAGGGAGGGTGGCCCAAGAGACCCAGTACTTC. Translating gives CASSLGRVAQETQYF.

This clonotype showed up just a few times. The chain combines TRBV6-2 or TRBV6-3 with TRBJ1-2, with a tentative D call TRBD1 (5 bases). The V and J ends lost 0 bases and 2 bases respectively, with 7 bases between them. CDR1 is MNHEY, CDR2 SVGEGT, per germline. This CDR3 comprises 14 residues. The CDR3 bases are TGTGCCAGCAGTTACTCGGCAGGGAACTATGGCTACACCTTC. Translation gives CASSYSAGNYGYTF.

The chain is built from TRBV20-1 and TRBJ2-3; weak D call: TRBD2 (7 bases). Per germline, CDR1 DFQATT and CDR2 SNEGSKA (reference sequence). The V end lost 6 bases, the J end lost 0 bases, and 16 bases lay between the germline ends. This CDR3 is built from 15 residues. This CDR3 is CSALMAGASTDTQYF. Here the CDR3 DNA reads TGCAGTGCCCTGATGGCGGGGGCGAGCACAGATACGCAGTATTTT.